The sample holds a few counts of the clone carrying this TCR beta chain. Its antigen is not known. PCR was performed a second time for roughly 7 to 12 cycles using a sample-barcoded 5' primer and a J-beta primer mix. Each CDR3 protein is one row after TCRdb ran MiXCR on the 5' RACE reads. The repertoire has about 800,000 distinct CDR3 sequences, roughly 64% of them found once; the top ten carry over 20%. This specimen comes from a study of blood T cells in healthy people across ages. Study findings and constraints: Estimates drawn from one million T cells were deemed to understate diversity. There was no known CMV status for donors, so expanded clonotype changes were possibly confounded. Compared with aged donors, long-lived donors showed fewer expanded clones, suggesting selection.

V was shortened by 6 bases and J by 4 bases, with 22 bases between the two germline ends. Per the germline V gene, CDR1 is DFQATT and CDR2 is SNEGSKA (reference sequence). This CDR3 is built from 15 residues. This chain connects TRBV20-1 to TRBJ2-7; possibly TRBD1 for D (6 bases). The source of this sequence is a young man in good health. Sequenced material: blood. CDR3 DNA sequence: TGCAGTGCAACTGTACAGGGCGTGTTGGATTACGAGCAGTACTTC. This translates into CSATVQGVLDYEQYF.